A single sample gave rise to the 16 T cell receptor beta chains below, sequenced in a study of cytomegalovirus exposure and HLA in healthy donors. PCR involved 60 Vbeta and 13 Jbeta primers. The method was immunoSEQ multiplex PCR; TCRdb's version includes in-frame clones alone and lacks a portion of them. The data show fewer than 200,000 clones, around 87% seen once. The sequenced sample consisted of PBMCs. The receptors stem from a boy aged 2-15 years in good health and CMV-seronegative.

This clone is a singleton in its sample. This chain connects TRBV6-1 to TRBJ1-5; 8 nucleotides line up with TRBD1. Trimming at V came to 6 bases and at J to 3 bases, leaving 7 bases not matched to a gene. Per the germline V gene, CDR1 is MNHNS and CDR2 is SASEGT. The CDR3 loop spans 15 amino acids. CDR3: CASSRTGLSNQPQHF. The CDR3 bases are TGTGCCAGCAGCCGGACAGGGCTTTCCAATCAGCCCCAGCATTTT.

The V gene is TRBV5-5, the J gene TRBJ2-7; 10 nucleotides match TRBD1. Per the germline V gene, CDR1 is SGHKS and CDR2 is YYEKEE (reference sequence). This CDR3 has 14 residues. V gave up 3 bases and J gave up 4 bases; unmatched junction bases: 4. CDR3 sequence reads: CASSWGQGTYEQYF. CDR3 DNA: TGTGCCAGCAGCTGGGGACAGGGGACTTACGAGCAGTACTTC.

The chain couples TRBV10-1 to TRBJ1-6, with D unresolved. The CDR3 loop spans 16 amino acids. Looked up from germline, CDR1 is WNHNN and CDR2 is SYGVQD (reference sequence). V dropped 0 bases and J dropped 13 bases, with 19 bases sitting between them. Here the CDR3 reads CASSESGRASIFPLHF. The CDR3 DNA is TGCGCCAGCAGTGAGTCCGGGAGGGCTTCTATTTTCCCCCTCCACTTT.

The V call is TRBV5-1, the J call TRBJ2-3; TRBD1 is a possible D gene (5 bases). V lost 2 bases and J 2 bases, leaving 15 bases between the germline ends. Germline CDR1 is SGHRS and CDR2 is YFSETQ. The CDR3 contains 16 residues. CDR3 bases: TGCGCCAGCAGCTTCACGATACAGGATATCACAGATACGCAGTATTTT. Its translation is CASSFTIQDITDTQYF.

V gene TRBV5-1 combines with J gene TRBJ2-3; 9 positions match TRBD2. Unmatched junction bases numbered 12, after V lost 3 bases and J lost 1 base. The CDR3 extends over 18 amino acids. The germline V gene has CDR1 SGHRS and CDR2 YFSETQ. The CDR3 coding sequence is TGCGCCAGCAGCTCTCCGACTACGACTAGCGGTCGCACAGATACGCAGTATTTT. Translating gives CASSSPTTTSGRTDTQYF.

The rearrangement links TRBV28 to TRBJ2-7, with 7 positions matching TRBD1. The trim removed 5 bases at V and 9 bases at J, leaving 7 bases unmatched. CDR1 is MDHEN, CDR2 SYDVKM, per germline. The CDR3 length is 12 residues. As DNA, the CDR3 is TGTGCCAGCAGTACCCGACAGGGTAGGCAGTACTTC. Amino acids: CASSTRQGRQYF. Full variable domain (remainder filled in from reference TRBV28 and TRBJ2-7): DVKVTQSSRYLVKRTGEKVFLECVQDMDHENMFWYRQDPGLGLRLIYFSYDVKMKEKGDIPEGYSVSREKKERFSLILESASTNQTSMYLCASSTRQGRQYFGPGTRLTVT.

Note on this clone: Other nucleotide sequences in the sample specify the same CDR3. The chain combines TRBV6-5 with TRBJ1-1; the D gene is possibly TRBD1 (6 bases). Trimming stripped 0 bases from V and 5 bases from J, with 10 bases between. Germline loops: CDR1 MNHEY, CDR2 SVGAGI. The CDR3 consists of 14 residues. For the CDR3, the DNA is TGTGCCAGCAGTTACTCAGGGGGAAGAACTGAAGCTTTCTTT. Amino acid sequence: CASSYSGGRTEAFF.

The V call is TRBV2, the J call TRBJ1-1, with unresolved D. CDR3 size: 12 residues. Germline lookup yields CDR1 SNHLY and CDR2 FYNNEI. Deletions cut 6 bases from V and 0 bases from J, with 5 bases between. The CDR3 loop reads CASRGMNTEAFF. The CDR3 nucleotides read TGTGCCAGCAGGGGCATGAACACTGAAGCTTTCTTT.

V is TRBV6-4 and J is TRBJ2-7; 9 bases fit TRBD1. CDR3 size: 13 residues. The germline V gene encodes CDR1 MRHNA and CDR2 SNTAGT. The ends lost 0 bases at V and 6 bases at J; junction bases unmatched: 0. CDR3 sequence reads: CASSDSDRGEQYF. The CDR3, as DNA: TGTGCCAGCAGTGACTCGGACAGGGGCGAGCAGTACTTC.

The genes are TRBV29-1 and TRBJ1-2; D uncertain. The CDR3 is made up of 13 amino acids. Germline V CDR1 and CDR2: SQVTM, ANQGSEA. V gave up 4 bases and J gave up 4 bases, with 13 bases separating them. The CDR3: CSVGVVRGYGYTF. DNA of the CDR3: TGCAGCGTTGGTGTGGTTCGGGGCTATGGCTACACCTTC.

This chain connects TRBV7-5 to TRBJ1-5; the table calls TRBD1, which could not be checked here. TRBV7-5 is a documented pseudogene. CDR3 size: 16 residues. CDR3 in DNA: TGTGTCAGAAGCTTAGAGGCAGGGTCGGGCAATCAGCCCCAGCATTTT. Translated, it gives CVRSLEAGSGNQPQHF.

V and J are TRBV28 and TRBJ2-5; D is possibly TRBD2 (5 bases). Judging by the DNA end, TRBJ2-7 fits better; the J call may be wrong. Germline CDR1 is MDHEN and CDR2 is SYDVKM. CDR3 size: 15 residues. CDR3 in DNA: TGTGCCAGCAACCCGCCCGGGGTAAGCTCCTACGAGCAGTACTTC. Its translation is CASNPPGVSSYEQYF.

The chain couples TRBV4-1 to TRBJ2-7, with 9 nucleotides matching TRBD1. V lost 2 bases and J lost 3; bases outside the gene matches: 5. This CDR3 has 15 amino acids. In germline, CDR1 is MGHRA, CDR2 YSYEKL. CDR3 region: CASSQWGQGGYEQYF. DNA for the CDR3: TGCGCCAGCAGCCAATGGGGACAGGGTGGCTACGAGCAGTACTTC.

V usage is TRBV27 and J usage is TRBJ1-1; tentative D call: TRBD1 (5 bases). The V gene's germline CDR1 is MNHEY and CDR2 SMNVEV (reference sequence). The CDR3 totals 13 residues. Trimming left V 8 bases short and J 5 bases short, with 15 bases between. The CDR3 DNA sequence: TGTGCCAGCCGTACGGGGGGTGGGACTGAAGCTTTCTTT. As protein: CASRTGGGTEAFF.

J is TRBJ2-7 and V is TRBV5-4; 8 bases are a match to TRBD2. The CDR3 consists of 14 residues. V shed 7 bases, J shed 3 bases, and the junction held 9 bases outside the gene matches. CDR1 is SGHNT and CDR2 is YYREEE in the germline V gene (reference sequence). CDR3 region: CASSGGLDFYEQYF. The CDR3 region has the DNA TGTGCCAGCTCCGGGGGACTAGATTTCTACGAGCAGTACTTC. Based on the CDR3 plus reference TRBV5-4 and TRBJ2-7, the full variable domain is ETGVTQSPTHLIKTRGQQVTLRCSSQSGHNTVSWYQQALGQGPQFIFQYYREEENGRGNFPPRFSGLQFPNYSSELNVNALELDDSALYLCASSGGLDFYEQYFGPGTRLTVT.

This chain uses TRBV11-2 with TRBJ2-7; 9 bases are a match to TRBD1. Germline loops: CDR1 SGHAT, CDR2 FQNNGV. V shed 3 bases and J 2 bases; nucleotides not matched to a gene: 8. The CDR3 consists of 16 residues. CDR3 DNA sequence: TGTGCCAGCAGCTTCAATGGGGGGACAGGGACCTACGAGCAGTACTTC. Translated, it gives CASSFNGGTGTYEQYF.